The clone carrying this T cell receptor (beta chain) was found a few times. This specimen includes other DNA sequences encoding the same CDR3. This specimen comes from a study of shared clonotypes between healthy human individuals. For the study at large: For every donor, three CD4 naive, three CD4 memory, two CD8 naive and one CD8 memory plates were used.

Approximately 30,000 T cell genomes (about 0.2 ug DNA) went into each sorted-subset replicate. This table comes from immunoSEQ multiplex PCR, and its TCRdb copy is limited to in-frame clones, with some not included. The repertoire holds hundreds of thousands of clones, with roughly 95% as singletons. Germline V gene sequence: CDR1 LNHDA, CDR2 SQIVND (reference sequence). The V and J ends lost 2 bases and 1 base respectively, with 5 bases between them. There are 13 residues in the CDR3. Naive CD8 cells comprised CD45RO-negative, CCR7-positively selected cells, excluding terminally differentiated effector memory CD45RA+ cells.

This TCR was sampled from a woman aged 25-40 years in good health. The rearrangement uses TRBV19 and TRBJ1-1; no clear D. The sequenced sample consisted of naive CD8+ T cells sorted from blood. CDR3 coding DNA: TGTGCCAGTAGTATAAGCCCGAACACTGAAGCTTTCTTT. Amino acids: CASSISPNTEAFF. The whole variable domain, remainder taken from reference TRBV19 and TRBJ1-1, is DGGITQSPKYLFRKEGQNVTLSCEQNLNHDAMYWYRQDPGQGLRLIYYSQIVNDFQKGDIAEGYSVSREKKESFPLTVTSAQKNPTAFYLCASSISPNTEAFFGQGTRLTVV.